These T cell receptor beta chains were read from a single sample in a study of blood T cell repertoires in COVID-19. Produced via immunoSEQ multiplex PCR; TCRdb's table is partial and in-frame only. The repertoire consists of roughly 210,000 clones, with 84% occurring once and the leading ten covering 8% to 11%. The sequencing input was peripheral blood. The receptor set was obtained from a woman older than 75 with COVID-19, enrolled during active disease. Both conserved end residues are trimmed from each CDR3. D genes are given only for firm matches.

V gene,J gene,D gene,CDR3 protein
TRBV2,TRBJ1-1,NA,ASSGFLEAF
TRBV7-2,TRBJ2-3,TRBD2,ASSLDSGGAQNTQY
TRBV28,TRBJ1-2,NA,ASSLEQGNGYT
TRBV3-1/TRBV3-2,TRBJ1-1,NA,ASSSRVNTEAF
TRBV19,TRBJ1-6,TRBD1,ASSIQAGQGANSPLH
TRBV27,TRBJ2-7,NA,ASMRPGTYEQY
TRBV19,TRBJ2-2,TRBD1,ASSILGQGASTGELF
TRBV9,TRBJ2-7,TRBD1,ASSASGTGGYEQY
TRBV14,TRBJ2-7,NA,ASGRQLYEQY
TRBV7-9,TRBJ1-6,NA,ASSLASGVNSPLH
TRBV10-3,TRBJ2-1,TRBD2,AISPPRGAGGPHKNNEQF
TRBV7-2,TRBJ1-2,TRBD1,ASSSQGQGAGYT
TRBV18,TRBJ1-4,NA,ASSPSWTESEKLF
TRBV24-1,TRBJ1-2,NA,ATSNAGGAGHYGYT
TRBV6-5,TRBJ2-1,NA,ASSSTGGRYNEQF
TRBV4-1,TRBJ2-2,TRBD1,ASSQTGTVNTGELF
TRBV29-1,TRBJ2-3,NA,SVGQLDTQY
TRBV27,TRBJ1-1,NA,ASSRYSRVIAEAF
TRBV10-3,TRBJ1-1,NA,AISEGQGNTEAF
TRBV24-1,TRBJ2-1,TRBD2,ATSDSRAGGLEQF
TRBV7-7,TRBJ1-1,NA,ASSLAKRTEAF
TRBV5-6,TRBJ1-5,NA,ASSLQGRNQPQH
TRBV7-2,TRBJ2-5,TRBD2,ASSLSGGETQY
TRBV5-1,TRBJ2-2,NA,ASSLGATTNTGELF
TRBV10-3,TRBJ1-1,NA,AIRDQGGGITEAF
TRBV15,TRBJ1-5,NA,APPRGQPQH
TRBV28,TRBJ2-2,NA,ASSPGGQGYTGELF
TRBV10-1,TRBJ2-3,NA,ASSEGRGGYTDTQY
TRBV7-2,TRBJ2-7,TRBD1,ASSSLDRVKSNEQY
TRBV10-3,TRBJ1-5,NA,AINRDVNQPQH
TRBV6-6,TRBJ2-3,TRBD2,ASSPGLAGGRGDTQY
TRBV3-1/TRBV3-2,TRBJ2-1,NA,ASSHLSTGFLF
TRBV18,TRBJ1-1,NA,ASSGSGSTEAF
TRBV7-9,TRBJ1-3,TRBD1,ASLQGTGNTIY
TRBV7-2,TRBJ1-2,NA,ASSLALDRYNYGYT
TRBV10-3,TRBJ2-1,TRBD2,AIRSGTSDNEQF
TRBV28,TRBJ1-5,NA,ASTPFGASSNQPQH
TRBV10-3,TRBJ2-2,NA,AISESGLSGGELF
TRBV18,TRBJ1-5,TRBD1,ASSPDRRNQPQH
TRBV5-1,TRBJ2-1,NA,ASSRVGGLATYNEQF
TRBV30,TRBJ1-2,NA,AWSPGNGYT